One sample yielded the 23 T cell receptor beta chains listed below, sequenced in a study of radiotherapy plus CTLA-4 blockade in lung cancer. TCRdb's copy holds only in-frame clones and misses some; the assay was immunoSEQ multiplex PCR. The table lists approximately 80,000 clones, 74% of them singletons, with 9.5% to 10% in the top ten. The specimen comprised peripheral blood, sampled from a patient treated with radiotherapy plus ipilimumab. The receptor set was obtained from a human donor with non-small cell lung cancer whose response to radiotherapy plus ipilimumab could not be evaluated.

The V and J genes are TRBV7-7 and TRBJ2-5, with 9 bases identical to TRBD1. J lost 1 base, V lost 3 bases, and 3 bases had no gene match. CDR3 size: 15 residues. CDR1 SSHAT and CDR2 FNYEAQ come from the germline V gene (reference sequence). The CDR3 bases are TGTGCCAGCAGCTTGAGACAGGGGGGCCAAGAGACCCAGTACTTC. It codes for CASSLRQGGQETQYF. The variable domain in full, completed from reference TRBV7-7 and TRBJ2-5, reads GAGVSQSPRYKVTKRGQDVTLRCDPISSHATLYWYQQALGQGPEFLTYFNYEAQPDKSGLPSDRFSAERPEGSISTLTIQRTEQRDSAMYRCASSLRQGGQETQYFGPGTRLLVL.

The chain links TRBV2 to TRBJ2-3, with 10 bases aligning to TRBD2. Germline V CDR1 and CDR2: SNHLY, FYNNEI. The CDR3 covers 17 residues. After removal of 7 bases from V and 6 bases from J, the junction contained 16 bases not matched to a gene. CDR3 protein: CASNGVQSGGAGDTQYF. CDR3 in DNA: TGTGCCAGCAACGGCGTCCAGAGCGGGGGGGCCGGGGATACGCAGTATTTT.

The rearrangement links TRBV6-5 to TRBJ2-7; TRBD1 matches at 8 bases. J gave up 5 bases and V 2 bases, and 5 bases lay outside the gene matches. Germline CDR1 reads MNHEY; CDR2 reads SVGAGI. The CDR3 length is 14 residues. The CDR3 nucleotides read TGTGCCAGCAGTTACGTCGGACAGGGCCACGAGCAGTACTTC. Translating it yields CASSYVGQGHEQYF.

Of note for this clone: Mismatch with germline at one junction end may stem from a read error. V usage is TRBV7-8 and J usage is TRBJ2-3; TRBD1 is a possible D gene (5 bases). Germline CDR1 reads SGHVS; CDR2 reads FQNEAQ. This CDR3 region has 17 residues. CDR3 loop: CASSHNMRQGHTDMQYF. CDR3 bases: TGTGCCAGCAGCCACAACATGCGGCAGGGTCACACAGATATGCAGTATTTT.

This chain links TRBV4-1 with TRBJ2-1; 16 nucleotides match TRBD2. Germline V gene lookup returns CDR1 MGHRA and CDR2 YSYEKL. Unmatched junction bases numbered 11, after V lost 4 bases and J lost 5 bases. This CDR3 comprises 19 residues. CDR3 in DNA: TGCGCCAGCAGCCGCAACTCCGGGACTAGCGGGGGGGCCAACAATGAGCAGTTCTTC. Translation gives CASSRNSGTSGGANNEQFF.

This clone appeared once. This sequence joins TRBV6-6 and TRBJ2-3, with a tentative D call TRBD2 (6 bases). The CDR3 extends over 13 amino acids. V lost 2 bases, J lost 5 bases, and 8 bases lay in between. Germline loops: CDR1 MNHNY, CDR2 SVGAGI (reference sequence). The CDR3 DNA reads TGTGCCAGCAGTTACGGGACTGAAGATACGCAGTATTTT. This gives the protein CASSYGTEDTQYF.

The chain employs TRBV27 and TRBJ2-2; D gene unclear. The CDR3 is made up of 16 amino acids. The V gene lost 2 bases and the J gene lost 2 bases, with 12 bases spanning the gap. The germline gives CDR1 MNHEY, CDR2 SMNVEV (reference sequence). The CDR3 DNA reads TGTGCCAGCAGTTTACTTGTAAATGTAAACACCGGGGAGCTGTTTTTT. Its protein is CASSLLVNVNTGELFF.

The V call is TRBV30, the J call TRBJ2-1, with TRBD1 matching over 7 bases. Germline CDR1 reads GTSNPN; CDR2 reads SVGIG (reference sequence). This CDR3 is built from 14 residues. J was trimmed by 3 bases and V by 4 bases; bases with no gene match: 6. The CDR3 sequence is CAWNQGESYNEQFF. CDR3 nucleotide sequence: TGTGCCTGGAATCAGGGGGAAAGCTACAATGAGCAGTTCTTC. Looking up the rest from reference TRBV30 and TRBJ2-1 gives the full variable domain: SQTIHQWPATLVQPVGSPLSLECTVEGTSNPNLYWYRQAAGRGLQLLFYSVGIGQISSEVPQNLSASRPQDRQFILSSKKLLLSDSGFYLCAWNQGESYNEQFFGPGTRLTVL.

The J gene is TRBJ2-1, the V gene TRBV2, with TRBD1 matching over 9 bases. This CDR3 comprises 15 residues. Germline V lookup: CDR1 SNHLY, CDR2 FYNNEI. Losses at the gene ends were 5 bases for V and 0 bases for J; bases not matched to a gene: 2. The CDR3 sequence is CASSRTGASYNEQFF. CDR3 nucleotides: TGTGCCAGCAGTCGGACAGGGGCCTCCTACAATGAGCAGTTCTTC.

This clone has only a few counts. This sequence joins TRBV5-6 and TRBJ2-7; D gene uncertain. Germline V gene lookup returns CDR1 SGHDT and CDR2 YYEEEE. This CDR3 has 12 residues. Trimming took 3 bases from V and 2 from J, leaving 6 bases between them. CDR3 amino acids: CASSSPTYEQYF. CDR3 DNA: TGTGCCAGCAGCTCACCTACCTACGAGCAGTACTTC. The full variable domain, completed using reference TRBV5-6 and TRBJ2-7, is DAGVTQSPTHLIKTRGQQVTLRCSPKSGHDTVSWYQQALGQGPQFIFQYYEEEERQRGNFPDRFSGHQFPNYSSELNVNALLLGDSALYLCASSSPTYEQYFGPGTRLTVT.

The J gene is TRBJ1-2, the V gene TRBV27; tentatively, D is TRBD1 (6 bases). Germline V lookup: CDR1 MNHEY, CDR2 SMNVEV (reference sequence). Trimming removed 4 bases from V and 5 bases from J, with 20 bases in between. CDR3 length equals 16 residues. The CDR3 protein is CASSSLILQGPYGYTF. The CDR3, as DNA: TGTGCCAGCAGTTCCCTTATCTTACAGGGTCCTTATGGCTACACCTTC.

This clone has a handful of counts. CDR3 DNA sequence: TGTGCCAGTAGTGCCGGGACAGGCTCCTACGAGCAGTACTTC. As protein: CASSAGTGSYEQYF. The V gene is TRBV19, the J gene TRBJ2-7; 8 nucleotides match TRBD1. Trimming cost V 5 bases and J 0 bases; bases outside gene matches: 3. In germline, CDR1 is LNHDA, CDR2 SQIVND (reference sequence). CDR3 size: 14 residues.

The V gene is TRBV30, the J gene TRBJ2-1; 12 nucleotides align to TRBD2. Germline-derived CDR1 and CDR2 are GTSNPN and SVGIG (reference sequence). CDR3 length: 18 residues. Trimming took 7 bases from V and 2 from J; bases not matched to a gene: 15. CDR3 nucleotide sequence: TGTGCCTCGAAGCCTAGCGGGAGGGCATTGGAGACCTACAATGAGCAGTTCTTC. It encodes CASKPSGRALETYNEQFF.

V and J are TRBV4-3 and TRBJ2-2, with D uncertain. Trimming cost V 0 bases and J 16 bases, with 15 bases left between them. Germline V gene data show CDR1 as LGHNA and CDR2 as YSLEER. The CDR3 is made up of 13 amino acids. CDR3 coding DNA: TGCGCCAGCAGCCAAGAGGCCCACAAAGTACCGTTTTTT. This encodes CASSQEAHKVPFF.

This chain connects TRBV6-5 to TRBJ1-5, with 10 bases matching TRBD1. The germline gives CDR1 MNHEY, CDR2 SVGAGI. J lost 7 bases, V lost 5 bases, and 5 bases had no gene match. The CDR3 runs to 14 residues. CDR3 DNA: TGTGCCAGCAGTCAGGACAGGGGGGACCAGCCCCAGCATTTT. As protein: CASSQDRGDQPQHF.

V usage is TRBV5-1 and J usage is TRBJ2-1, with 9 bases identical to TRBD1. The CDR3 length is 17 residues. V shed 4 bases, J shed 7 bases, and the junction held 15 bases outside the gene matches. Germline values: CDR1 SGHRS, CDR2 YFSETQ. The CDR3 DNA is TGCGCCAGCAGCCAAAGTCCCGGGACAGGGTTCGGGAATGAGCAGTTCTTC. This encodes CASSQSPGTGFGNEQFF.

This sequence joins TRBV11-2 and TRBJ2-2; no firm D call. Germline assignment: CDR1 SGHAT and CDR2 FQNNGV. The CDR3 loop spans 13 amino acids. V lost 3 bases and J 6 bases, leaving 8 bases between the germline ends. CDR3 in amino acids: CASSLLAPGELFF. The CDR3 coding sequence is TGTGCCAGCAGCTTGCTGGCCCCCGGGGAGCTGTTTTTT.

This clone has ten or more counts. CDR3 nucleotide sequence: TGTGCCAGCAGCTCGAGGGCGGGAGGCGAGCAGTACTTC. As protein: CASSSRAGGEQYF. This chain connects TRBV7-9 to TRBJ2-7; the match to TRBD2 covers 8 bases. Germline CDR1 is SEHNR and CDR2 is FQNEAQ (reference sequence). V was clipped by 4 bases and J by 6 bases; unmatched bases: 5. The CDR3 covers 13 residues.

The V and J genes are TRBV7-2 and TRBJ2-1; D may be TRBD2 (5 bases). This CDR3 is built from 12 residues. V gave up 5 bases and J gave up 4 bases, with 6 bases separating them. CDR1 SGHTA and CDR2 FQGNSA come from the germline V gene. The CDR3 DNA follows: TGTGCCAGCAGCCCGGGGTACAATGAGCAGTTCTTC. Residues: CASSPGYNEQFF.

The chain employs TRBV7-7 and TRBJ2-1; 8 nucleotides line up with TRBD2. The CDR3 has 14 residues. CDR1 and CDR2 (germline): SSHAT, FNYEAQ (reference sequence). J was trimmed by 6 bases and V by 1 base; bases with no gene match: 2. The CDR3 protein is CASSLEGTSNEQFF. The CDR3 DNA sequence: TGTGCCAGCAGCTTAGAAGGGACTAGCAATGAGCAGTTCTTC.

In DNA, the CDR3 is TGCGCCAGCAGGGATGCAGGGGGCCTCCTTGAGACCCAGTACTTC. Encoded protein: CASRDAGGLLETQYF. V gene TRBV5-1 combines with J gene TRBJ2-5, with 8 nucleotides matching TRBD1. The CDR3 covers 15 residues. The germline V gene encodes CDR1 SGHRS and CDR2 YFSETQ. V was clipped by 5 bases and J by 5 bases; unmatched bases: 11.

This chain connects TRBV7-2 to TRBJ2-1; 9 nucleotides align to TRBD2. In germline, CDR1 is SGHTA, CDR2 FQGNSA. The ends lost 8 bases at V and 2 bases at J; junction bases unmatched: 4. The CDR3 consists of 14 residues. In nucleotides, the CDR3 is TGTGCCAGCGTAAAGCGGGAGGCCTACAATGAGCAGTTCTTC. This gives the protein CASVKREAYNEQFF.

The V and J genes are TRBV6-5 and TRBJ1-1; 7 bases line up with TRBD1. V trimming: 7 bases; J trimming: 0 bases; junction bases outside the gene matches: 8. The CDR3 extends over 15 amino acids. Germline CDR1 is MNHEY and CDR2 is SVGAGI. CDR3 nucleotides: TGTGCCAGCATCCTAAACGACAGGGTGAACACTGAAGCTTTCTTT. Its protein is CASILNDRVNTEAFF.